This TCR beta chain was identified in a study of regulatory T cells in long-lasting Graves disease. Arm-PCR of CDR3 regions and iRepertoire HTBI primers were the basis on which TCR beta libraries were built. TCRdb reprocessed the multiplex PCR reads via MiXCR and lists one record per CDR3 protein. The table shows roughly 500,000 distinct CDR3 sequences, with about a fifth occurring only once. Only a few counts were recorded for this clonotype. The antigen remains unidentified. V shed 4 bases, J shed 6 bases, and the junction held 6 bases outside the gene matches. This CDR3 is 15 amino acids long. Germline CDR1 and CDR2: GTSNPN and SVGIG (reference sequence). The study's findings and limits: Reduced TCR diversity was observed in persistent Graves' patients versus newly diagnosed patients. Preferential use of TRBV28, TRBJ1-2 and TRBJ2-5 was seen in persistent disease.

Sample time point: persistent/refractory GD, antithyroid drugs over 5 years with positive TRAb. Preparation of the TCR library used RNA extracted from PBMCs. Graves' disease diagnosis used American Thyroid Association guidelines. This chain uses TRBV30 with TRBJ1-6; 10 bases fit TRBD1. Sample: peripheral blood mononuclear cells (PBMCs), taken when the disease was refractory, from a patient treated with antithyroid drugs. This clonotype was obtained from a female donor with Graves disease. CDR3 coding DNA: TGTGCCTGGACCGCCGGGACAGGGGCTAATTCACCCCTCCACTTT. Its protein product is CAWTAGTGANSPLHF.